The 17 T cell receptor beta chains presented below share a single source sample, sequenced in a study of blood T cell repertoires in COVID-19 (dated by TCRdb to 2020 to 2022). The library was produced with the immunoSEQ multiplex PCR assay. Sourced from immuneACCESS, this table was stored by TCRdb with only in-frame sequences that have V and J called. A share of the clones is absent; for the studies checked, an unresolved V gene accounts for under half, and the remainder has no known explanation. The table for this sample lists 150,000 to 200,000 clones; around 75% of them were counted only once. The biggest ten clones account for roughly 5.6% of the sample. Material for sequencing was peripheral blood. These receptors were obtained from a woman aged 40-49 years with COVID-19, enrolled during active disease.

This clone occurred once. The genes are TRBV5-6 and TRBJ2-2; 10 bases map to TRBD1. The length of the CDR3 is 16 residues. The germline V gene encodes CDR1 SGHDT and CDR2 YYEEEE. Germline trimming cut 3 bases from V and 7 bases from J; bases unmatched to any gene: 9. The CDR3 is CASSSEDRGYFGELFF. The CDR3, as DNA: TGTGCCAGCAGCTCGGAGGACAGGGGGTATTTCGGGGAGCTGTTTTTT.

This chain connects TRBV19 to TRBJ1-5, with TRBD1 matching 8 bases. J lost 3 bases, V lost 9 bases, and 10 bases had no gene match. The CDR3 contains 15 residues. Germline V gene sequence: CDR1 LNHDA, CDR2 SQIVND (reference sequence). CDR3 sequence (DNA): TGTGCCAGCAGTCTAGACAGGGGCTTCAATCAGCCCCAGCATTTT. Its translation: CASSLDRGFNQPQHF.

This chain connects TRBV30 to TRBJ2-3; 8 nucleotides line up with TRBD2. Germline V gene lookup returns CDR1 GTSNPN and CDR2 SVGIG (reference sequence). This CDR3 is built from 13 residues. The V segment lost 0 bases and the J segment 6 bases; nucleotides outside the gene matches: 2. The CDR3 region has the DNA TGTGCCTGGAGTGTACTAGCGGAGGATACGCAGTATTTT. The encoded protein is CAWSVLAEDTQYF.

This clone was picked up one time. This chain links TRBV6-2 or TRBV6-3 with TRBJ2-1; 7 bases align to TRBD2. Germline values: CDR1 MNHEY, CDR2 SVGEGT. There are 15 residues in the CDR3. The ends lost 2 bases at V and 7 bases at J; junction bases unmatched: 8. The CDR3 region has the DNA TGTGCCAGCAGTTACGTTCTAGCGGTTACTAATGAGCAGTTCTTC. As protein: CASSYVLAVTNEQFF.

This clone appeared a single time. V gene TRBV3-1 (or the pseudogene TRBV3-2) combines with J gene TRBJ2-7, with 8 positions matching TRBD1. Trimming removed 5 bases from V and 5 bases from J; junction bases left unmatched: 8. The CDR3 covers 14 residues. The germline V gene has CDR1 LGHDT and CDR2 YNNKEL (reference sequence). CDR3 bases: TGTGCCAGCAGCTTTCCAGGGGGCTGGAACGAGCAGTACTTC. The encoded protein is CASSFPGGWNEQYF.

The chain is built from TRBV5-5 and TRBJ1-2; tentatively, D is TRBD1 (6 bases). This CDR3 comprises 14 residues. Germline CDR1 SGHKS, CDR2 YYEKEE (reference sequence). The V end was cut by 4 bases, the J end by 0 bases, with 10 bases between. In DNA form, the CDR3 reads TGTGCCAGCAGCCCGACAGGCGCTAACTATGGCTACACCTTC. Encoded protein: CASSPTGANYGYTF.

The chain links TRBV7-9 to TRBJ2-2; D perhaps matches TRBD2 (5 bases). In germline, CDR1 is SEHNR, CDR2 FQNEAQ (reference sequence). This CDR3 is built from 15 residues. Deletions cut 2 bases from V and 4 bases from J, with 11 bases between. The CDR3, as DNA: TGTGCCAGCAGCTTAAGGAATGCGGGCACCGGGGAGCTGTTTTTT. Its protein is CASSLRNAGTGELFF.

This chain uses TRBV28 with TRBJ1-2, with TRBD1 identical over 7 bases. V shed 6 bases and J 4 bases; nucleotides not matched to a gene: 8. The CDR3 loop spans 14 amino acids. The V gene's germline CDR1 is MDHEN and CDR2 SYDVKM. Here the CDR3 DNA reads TGTGCCAGCAGACCGGGACAGAGTCCCTATGGCTACACCTTC. This gives the protein CASRPGQSPYGYTF.

This sequence joins TRBV11-2 and TRBJ2-1, with 11 bases fitting TRBD2. Germline CDR1 is SGHAT and CDR2 is FQNNGV. The CDR3 is 17 amino acids. With V trimmed by 3 bases and J by 2 bases, 6 bases remained unmatched. The CDR3 spells CASSFPPGLAAYNEQFF. The CDR3 DNA sequence: TGTGCCAGCAGCTTCCCCCCGGGACTAGCGGCCTACAATGAGCAGTTCTTC.

The chain joins TRBV10-3 to TRBJ2-7; possible D gene TRBD2, 6 bases. V gave up 9 bases and J gave up 5 bases, with 11 bases separating them. This CDR3 has 11 amino acids. Germline V gene data show CDR1 as ENHRY and CDR2 as SYGVKD. The CDR3 loop reads CAIGTSNEQYF. The CDR3 bases are TGTGCCATAGGGACTTCTAACGAGCAGTACTTC.

This clone was counted ten times or more. This rearrangement joins TRBV4-2 to TRBJ2-7; D might be TRBD2 (5 bases). The CDR3 covers 14 residues. Trimming left V 1 base short and J 5 bases short, with 12 bases between. The germline V gene encodes CDR1 LGHNA and CDR2 YNFKEQ. DNA for the CDR3: TGTGCCAGCAGCCAAGGCCTAGCTCTCAACGAGCAGTACTTC. This translates into CASSQGLALNEQYF.

On this clone itself: The same CDR3 can be traced to other DNA sequences in this sample. The rearrangement uses TRBV9 and TRBJ2-1, with D possibly being TRBD2 (6 bases). Germline V CDR1 and CDR2: SGDLS, YYNGEE. V lost 3 bases and J lost 6, with 13 bases in between. CDR3 size: 14 residues. This chain's CDR3 is CASSARDFPNEQFF. The CDR3 bases are TGTGCCAGCAGCGCCCGGGACTTTCCCAATGAGCAGTTCTTC.

This rearrangement joins TRBV7-2 to TRBJ1-5, with 9 positions matching TRBD1. The germline V gene encodes CDR1 SGHTA and CDR2 FQGNSA. With V trimmed by 3 bases and J by 5 bases, 8 bases remained unmatched. This CDR3 is built from 16 residues. In DNA form, the CDR3 reads TGTGCCAGCAGCTTCCCCCCGAGACAGGGGGATCAGCCCCAGCATTTT. The encoded protein is CASSFPPRQGDQPQHF. The whole variable domain, filled in from reference TRBV7-2 and TRBJ1-5, reads GAGVSQSPSNKVTEKGKDVELRCDPISGHTALYWYRQSLGQGLEFLIYFQGNSAPDKSGLPSDRFSAERTGGSVSTLTIQRTQQEDSAVYLCASSFPPRQGDQPQHFGDGTRLSIL.

A few counts support this clone. This chain joins TRBV6-5 and TRBJ1-2; TRBD1 aligns across 7 bases. There are 12 residues in the CDR3. Germline V lookup: CDR1 MNHEY, CDR2 SVGAGI. V lost 5 bases, J lost 4 bases, and 1 base stayed unmatched. CDR3 sequence: CASSRTGYGYTF. CDR3 coding DNA: TGTGCCAGCAGTAGGACAGGCTATGGCTACACCTTC.

V and J are TRBV7-7 and TRBJ2-2; 8 bases are a match to TRBD2. The CDR3 consists of 15 residues. CDR1 is SSHAT, CDR2 FNYEAQ, per germline (reference sequence). V dropped 4 bases and J dropped 0; count of bases not matched to a gene: 1. The CDR3 DNA reads as TGTGCCAGCAGCTATAGCGGGACGAACACCGGGGAGCTGTTTTTT. Amino acid sequence: CASSYSGTNTGELFF.

This clone was seen just once. The chain couples TRBV19 to TRBJ2-7, with 7 bases lining up with TRBD2. V was clipped by 3 bases and J by 2 bases; unmatched bases: 7. The germline V gene encodes CDR1 LNHDA and CDR2 SQIVND (reference sequence). This CDR3 is 15 amino acids long. DNA of the CDR3: TGTGCCAGTAGTATCGGGAAGGGAGGGCCCTACGAGCAGTACTTC. Its translation: CASSIGKGGPYEQYF.

As for this clone: The germline gene is not matched at one end of the junction; a read error may be the cause. The chain combines TRBV15 with TRBJ2-3; D not certain. CDR1 and CDR2 (germline): LNHNV, YYDKDF (reference sequence). The CDR3 contains 16 residues. The CDR3 protein is CATSGELASSTDTQYF. For the CDR3, the DNA is TGTGCCACCAGCGGAGAATTAGCCTCTAGCACAGATACGCAGTATTTT.